These 2 T cell receptor beta chains came from one sample sequenced in a study of shared clonotypes between healthy human individuals (dated by TCRdb to the early 2020s). The library was generated by the immunoSEQ multiplex PCR assay. TCRdb carries this immuneACCESS record with in-frame sequences only. Its versions omit some clonotypes, under half of them owing to an unresolved V gene in the studies checked, with the rest unexplained. The sample has about 460,000 clones on record, 75% to 80% of them singletons. The ten largest clones capture approximately 12% of the sample. The sequencing sample was made of PBMCs. The receptors were gathered from a woman between 40 and 50 years old in good health. Some clones in this sample may be carry-over from other donors' samples.

The chain employs TRBV14 and TRBJ2-7; 8 bases align to TRBD1. Trimming took 3 bases from V and 4 from J; bases not matched to a gene: 11. Germline CDR1 is SGHDN and CDR2 is FVKESK. The CDR3 is 16 amino acids. DNA for the CDR3: TGTGCCAGCAGCCACCTAAGGACAGGGACGCGATACGAGCAGTACTTC. It translates to CASSHLRTGTRYEQYF.

A note on this clone: One end of the junction varies from germline; a read error may be responsible. This chain connects TRBV7-8 to TRBJ2-5; 8 bases fit TRBD1. Looked up from germline, CDR1 is SGHVS and CDR2 is FQNEAQ. The CDR3 has 17 amino acids. The CDR3 bases are TGTGCCAGCAGCTTAGCGAGGACAGGGCTTCAACAAGAGACCCAGCACTTC. This translates into CASSLARTGLQQETQHF. The entire variable domain, with the rest obtained from reference TRBV7-8 and TRBJ2-5, is as follows: GAGVSQSPRYKVAKRGQDVALRCDPISGHVSLFWYQQALGQGPEFLTYFQNEAQLDKSGLPSDRFFAERPEGSVSTLKIQRTQQEDSAVYLCASSLARTGLQQETQHFGPGTRLLVL.